A single sample is the source of the 27 T cell receptor beta chains below, sequenced in a study of CD8 T cells in Susac syndrome. A quantity of roughly 0.5 to 1 ug RNA underwent reverse transcription using random hexamers. From the immunoSEQ multiplex PCR reads, TCRdb called clonotypes with MiXCR, one entry per CDR3 protein. Of under 350,000 distinct CDR3 sequences in the sample, just over 90% are singletons; the top ten hold less than 0.08%. The sequencing input was CD4+ T cells from PBMCs. The receptors derive from a human donor with multiple sclerosis.

V usage is TRBV20-1 and J usage is TRBJ1-1; D might be TRBD1 (6 bases). CDR3 size: 12 residues. The V and J ends lost 7 bases and 6 bases respectively, with 15 bases between them. From germline, CDR1 is DFQATT and CDR2 SNEGSKA (reference sequence). The CDR3: CSGGPRGAEAFF. The CDR3, as DNA: TGCAGTGGGGGACCGAGGGGGGCTGAAGCTTTCTTT.

Points on this clonotype: A junction end diverges from the germline sequence, so it may reflect a read error. This chain uses TRBV6-2 or TRBV6-3 with TRBJ2-7, with 13 bases fitting TRBD2. The germline CDR1 and CDR2 sequences are MNHEY and SVGEGT. This CDR3 region has 14 residues. CDR3 sequence reads: CASSSPGTSGTTGF. The CDR3, as DNA: TGTGCCAGCAGTTCTCCCGGGACTAGCGGGACTACGGGGTTC.

This clonotype appeared once. The rearrangement joins TRBV7-2 to TRBJ1-3, with TRBD1 identical over 8 bases. Losses at the gene ends were 5 bases for V and 7 bases for J; bases not matched to a gene: 4. The CDR3 has 13 residues. Germline V CDR1 and CDR2: SGHTA, FQGNSA. CDR3 loop: CASSSDRGNTIYF. CDR3 DNA sequence: TGTGCCAGCAGCAGCGACAGGGGTAACACCATATATTTT.

The chain combines TRBV20-1 with TRBJ2-7; the D gene is possibly TRBD1 (6 bases). Trimming removed 3 bases at V and 0 bases at J, with 9 bases between. This CDR3 is built from 13 residues. Germline V CDR1 and CDR2: DFQATT, SNEGSKA (reference sequence). The CDR3 DNA sequence: TGCAGTGCTAGTGGGGGCATCTCCTACGAGCAGTACTTC. This sequence encodes CSASGGISYEQYF.

The chain links TRBV23-1 to TRBJ1-1, with TRBD1 matching 7 bases. TRBV23-1 counts as an open reading frame of uncertain function. Trimming cost V 3 bases and J 0 bases; bases outside gene matches: 13. The CDR3 is 18 residues long. The CDR3 region is CASSHRDRCLLLNTEAFF. The CDR3 DNA reads as TGCGCCAGCAGTCATAGGGACAGATGTCTTTTACTGAACACTGAAGCTTTCTTT.

The CDR3 sequence: CASSLVAGASYNEQFF. The DNA for the CDR3 is TGCGCCAGCAGCTTGGTGGCGGGAGCAAGCTACAATGAGCAGTTCTTC. This chain joins TRBV5-1 and TRBJ2-1, with 7 bases aligning to TRBD2. The V segment lost 0 bases and the J segment 3 bases; nucleotides outside the gene matches: 6. Per the germline V gene, CDR1 is SGHRS and CDR2 is YFSETQ. CDR3 size: 16 residues.

The chain employs TRBV7-2 and TRBJ2-5, with 13 positions matching TRBD2. Germline V gene sequence: CDR1 SGHTA, CDR2 FQGNSA. V shed 5 bases and J 4 bases; nucleotides not matched to a gene: 7. The CDR3 loop spans 16 amino acids. The CDR3 sequence is CASSLSGLAGVETQYF. The CDR3 nucleotides are TGTGCCAGCAGCCTCTCAGGACTAGCGGGGGTAGAGACCCAGTACTTC.

This clonotype was found once. The J gene is TRBJ2-5, the V gene TRBV20-1, with D maybe TRBD1 (5 bases). The CDR3 is 12 amino acids. Germline CDR1 DFQATT, CDR2 SNEGSKA (reference sequence). V was pared by 3 bases and J by 5 bases, with 10 bases between. CDR3 DNA sequence: TGCAGTGCTAGCGCGAAGGGGGAGACCCAGTACTTC. It translates to CSASAKGETQYF.

The chain combines TRBV5-1 with TRBJ2-1; D is unresolved. Germline V gene data show CDR1 as SGHRS and CDR2 as YFSETQ. There are 14 residues in the CDR3. Trimming shortened V by 0 bases and J by 4 bases, and 8 bases separated the two germline ends. The CDR3 DNA sequence: TGCGCCAGCAGCTTGGGTGGCCGATACAATGAGCAGTTCTTC. Translated, it gives CASSLGGRYNEQFF.

The J gene is TRBJ1-1, the V gene TRBV6-2 or TRBV6-3; maybe TRBD1 (5 bases). Germline V gene data show CDR1 as MNHEY and CDR2 as SVGEGT. There are 11 residues in the CDR3. Deletions cut 8 bases from V and 6 bases from J, with 10 bases between. The CDR3, as DNA: TGTGCCAGCTGGGGGATGGCTGAAGCTTTCTTT. Translating gives CASWGMAEAFF.

The chain uses TRBV7-8 and TRBJ2-1, with 12 bases lining up with TRBD1. V shed 2 bases and J 2 bases; nucleotides not matched to a gene: 13. Germline V gene sequence: CDR1 SGHVS, CDR2 FQNEAQ. The length of the CDR3 is 20 residues. The CDR3 loop is CASSLRHPLGTGGPYNEQFF. CDR3 coding DNA: TGTGCCAGCAGCTTACGACACCCCCTAGGGACAGGGGGCCCCTACAATGAGCAGTTCTTC.

The chain uses TRBV30 and TRBJ2-1; tentative D call: TRBD2 (6 bases). Germline V gene lookup returns CDR1 GTSNPN and CDR2 SVGIG (reference sequence). The CDR3 spans 14 residues. V dropped 2 bases and J dropped 6 bases, with 14 bases sitting between them. The CDR3, as DNA: TGTGCCTGGAGTCTTGGAGGGGTACCCAATGAGCAGTTCTTC. This translates into CAWSLGGVPNEQFF.

CDR3 region: CASSPSGWYQETQYF. DNA for the CDR3: TGTGCCAGCAGCCCTTCCGGGTGGTACCAAGAGACCCAGTACTTC. The chain employs TRBV7-2 and TRBJ2-5; D is uncertain. Germline-derived CDR1 and CDR2 are SGHTA and FQGNSA. V lost 5 bases, J lost 0 bases, and 13 bases lay in between. The CDR3 runs to 15 residues. Filled out from reference TRBV7-2 and TRBJ2-5, the complete variable domain reads GAGVSQSPSNKVTEKGKDVELRCDPISGHTALYWYRQSLGQGLEFLIYFQGNSAPDKSGLPSDRFSAERTGGSVSTLTIQRTQQEDSAVYLCASSPSGWYQETQYFGPGTRLLVL.

The chain joins TRBV12-3 or TRBV12-4 to TRBJ1-5, with no clear D. Between the trimmed V and J ends, which lost 6 bases and 9 bases, there was a span of 15 bases. The CDR3 spans 13 residues. DNA for the CDR3: TGTGCCAGCAGCCCGAGGGTGCCGGGGCCCCAGCATTTT. Protein sequence: CASSPRVPGPQHF.

The chain joins TRBV20-1 to TRBJ2-6, with 9 bases aligning to TRBD1. This CDR3 spans 18 amino acids. Looked up from germline, CDR1 is DFQATT and CDR2 is SNEGSKA (reference sequence). With V trimmed by 6 bases and J by 0 bases, 12 bases remained unmatched. In DNA form, the CDR3 reads TGCAGTGCGCTAAGACAGGGGGTTAAATTCTCTGGGGCCAACGTCCTGACTTTC. It is translated as CSALRQGVKFSGANVLTF.

This chain joins TRBV5-1 and TRBJ2-7, with no clear D. The CDR3 spans 14 residues. Trimming took 4 bases from V and 0 from J, leaving 11 bases between them. Per the germline V gene, CDR1 is SGHRS and CDR2 is YFSETQ. The CDR3 sequence is CASSAQSSSYEQYF. The DNA of the CDR3 is TGCGCCAGCAGCGCCCAGAGTAGCTCCTACGAGCAGTACTTC.

The genes are TRBV5-4 and TRBJ2-6; TRBD1 is a possible D gene (6 bases). Germline V lookup: CDR1 SGHNT, CDR2 YYREEE (reference sequence). Trimming pared 1 base from V and 1 base from J, leaving 12 bases between. The CDR3 has 17 amino acids. CDR3 DNA sequence: TGTGCCAGCAGCTTGAGTACAGGGATGTCTGGGGCCAACGTCCTGACTTTC. Encoded protein: CASSLSTGMSGANVLTF.

The V and J genes are TRBV19 and TRBJ2-2; D is uncertain. Germline values: CDR1 LNHDA, CDR2 SQIVND (reference sequence). The V and J ends lost 5 bases and 5 bases respectively, with 24 bases between them. The CDR3 is 18 residues long. As DNA, the CDR3 is TGTGCCAGTAGTGTAGGCCTCCTACGTATATCAGGAACCGGGGAGCTGTTTTTT. Translating it yields CASSVGLLRISGTGELFF.

This chain joins TRBV5-1 and TRBJ2-1, with 9 bases lining up with TRBD2. From germline, CDR1 is SGHRS and CDR2 YFSETQ. Trimming took 1 base from V and 5 from J; bases not matched to a gene: 1. The CDR3 contains 14 residues. For the CDR3, the DNA is TGCGCCAGCAGCTTGCAGCGGGAGGACAATGAGCAGTTCTTC. Translated, it gives CASSLQREDNEQFF.

The chain links TRBV30 to TRBJ1-1, with 7 bases identical to TRBD1. CDR1 GTSNPN and CDR2 SVGIG come from the germline V gene (reference sequence). V lost 4 bases, J lost 10 bases, and 15 bases stayed unmatched. This CDR3 is 14 amino acids long. This chain's CDR3 is CAWTSRRQGGAAFF. The CDR3 DNA reads TGTGCCTGGACCTCAAGAAGACAGGGCGGTGCAGCTTTCTTT.

V usage is TRBV7-3 and J usage is TRBJ1-1; D gene uncertain. V lost 0 bases, J lost 1 base, and 6 bases lay in between. Germline V gene sequence: CDR1 SGHTA, CDR2 FQGTGA. The CDR3 has 14 amino acids. The DNA for the CDR3 is TGTGCCAGCAGCTTAACCAGGTCGAACACTGAAGCTTTCTTT. Translating gives CASSLTRSNTEAFF.

V gene TRBV7-8 combines with J gene TRBJ2-5, with D perhaps TRBD1 (5 bases). Germline CDR1 is SGHVS and CDR2 is FQNEAQ. CDR3 length equals 17 residues. V was clipped by 0 bases and J by 5 bases, with 19 bases between them. The CDR3, as DNA: TGTGCCAGCAGCTTAGCGACGAACCCAGGGCGGTGGGAGACCCAGTACTTC. Its translation: CASSLATNPGRWETQYF.

The chain couples TRBV6-5 to TRBJ2-3; D gene unclear. The ends were cut back, 0 bases at V and 10 bases at J, with 11 bases in the middle. The CDR3 has 13 amino acids. Germline CDR1 and CDR2: MNHEY and SVGAGI. The DNA of the CDR3 is TGTGCCAGCAGTTACTCGATGTATCAAGCGCAGTATTTT. Its translation is CASSYSMYQAQYF.

The chain couples TRBV7-9 to TRBJ1-2; no clear D. V lost 8 bases and J lost 7, with 14 bases in between. This CDR3 spans 12 amino acids. The V gene's germline CDR1 is SEHNR and CDR2 FQNEAQ (reference sequence). The CDR3, as DNA: TGTGCCAGCTCCGAGAAGAATTTTGGCTACACCTTC. It codes for CASSEKNFGYTF.

This chain connects TRBV20-1 to TRBJ2-7, with D possibly TRBD1 on 5 matching bases. Germline V gene sequence: CDR1 DFQATT, CDR2 SNEGSKA (reference sequence). The V and J ends lost 4 bases and 5 bases respectively, with 9 bases between them. The CDR3 spans 11 residues. The CDR3 DNA reads TGCAGTGCTAAAGGGGTCAACGAGCAGTACTTC. As protein: CSAKGVNEQYF.

This clonotype was seen just once. The chain links TRBV6-1 to TRBJ2-5; 7 bases line up with TRBD2. This CDR3 is built from 16 residues. The junction had 11 bases not matched to a gene; V was cut back by 6 bases and J by 1 base. The germline V gene has CDR1 MNHNS and CDR2 SASEGT. In DNA, the CDR3 is TGTGCCAGCAGCCCTGGTGTGCGGGGGTTCCAAGAGACCCAGTACTTC. Its translation is CASSPGVRGFQETQYF.

V gene TRBV29-1 combines with J gene TRBJ1-5, with 7 bases fitting TRBD1. There are 13 residues in the CDR3. The V and J ends lost 5 bases and 7 bases, in that order; junction bases with no gene match: 8. Germline CDR1 is SQVTM and CDR2 is ANQGSEA. In DNA, the CDR3 is TGCAGCGTTTTACAGGGGTTCGGACAGCCCCAGCATTTT. It yields the protein CSVLQGFGQPQHF.